Shown below are 14 T cell receptor beta chains from a single sample sequenced in a study of blood T cell repertoires in COVID-19. Profiling relied on immunoSEQ multiplex PCR, and the TCRdb table lists in-frame clones only, not all of them. The repertoire holds approximately 120,000 clones, with around 70% as singletons. Sequenced: peripheral blood. These receptors all stem from a man of 80 years or more with COVID-19, enrolled during active disease.

About this clone itself: In the same sample, other DNA sequences code for this CDR3. The chain has TRBV7-3 and TRBJ1-1, with D possibly TRBD1 on 5 matching bases. Trimming took off 5 bases at V and 1 base at J, with 8 bases between the two ends. The CDR3 is 13 amino acids. Germline loops: CDR1 SGHTA, CDR2 FQGTGA. The CDR3 DNA reads TGTGCCAGCAGCCCAACAGGGAACACTGAAGCTTTCTTT. Encoded protein: CASSPTGNTEAFF.

V and J are TRBV4-2 and TRBJ1-2; a possible D gene is TRBD1 (6 bases). Germline loops: CDR1 LGHNA, CDR2 YNFKEQ. V was clipped by 4 bases and J by 2 bases, with 17 bases between them. The CDR3 extends over 16 amino acids. The CDR3 region has the DNA TGTGCCAGCAGCCGCGGGGGGCAGGGCGAAAACTATGGCTACACCTTC. It encodes CASSRGGQGENYGYTF.

This clone was seen a single time. The chain links TRBV7-3 to TRBJ2-1, with D perhaps matching TRBD1 (5 bases). CDR1 and CDR2 from the germline V gene are SGHTA and FQGTGA. V gave up 1 base and J gave up 7 bases, with 8 bases separating them. This CDR3 is 13 amino acids long. CDR3 region: CASSLNPGNEQFF. The CDR3 nucleotides are TGTGCCAGCAGCTTAAACCCAGGGAATGAGCAGTTCTTC.

This chain links TRBV5-1 with TRBJ2-3; the D is unclear. Trimming took 8 bases from V and 4 from J, leaving 14 bases between them. This CDR3 contains 13 residues. Germline V gene data show CDR1 as SGHRS and CDR2 as YFSETQ. The chain's CDR3 is CASSTGPPDTQYF. DNA for the CDR3: TGCGCCAGTTCGACGGGTCCTCCAGATACGCAGTATTTT.

The chain has TRBV9 and TRBJ2-7; weak D call: TRBD2 (6 bases). There are 13 residues in the CDR3. Trimming shortened V by 4 bases and J by 5 bases, and 13 bases separated the two germline ends. The germline V gene has CDR1 SGDLS and CDR2 YYNGEE. This CDR3 reads CASSRGTTNEQYF. CDR3 DNA: TGTGCCAGCAGCCGCGGGACCACCAACGAGCAGTACTTC.

The chain recombines TRBV18 with TRBJ2-3; D unclear. Trimming pared 0 bases from V and 0 bases from J, leaving 4 bases between. Germline loops: CDR1 KGHSH, CDR2 LQKENI. The CDR3 consists of 14 residues. In DNA, the CDR3 is TGTGCCAGCTCACCACCGACTAGCACAGATACGCAGTATTTT. This gives the protein CASSPPTSTDTQYF.

The CDR3 DNA follows: TGTGCCAGCAGTGAAATAGGACAGGGGCACTACAATGAGCAGTTCTTC. This codes for CASSEIGQGHYNEQFF. The genes are TRBV2 and TRBJ2-1; TRBD1 aligns across 9 bases. The CDR3 extends over 16 amino acids. The germline V gene encodes CDR1 SNHLY and CDR2 FYNNEI. Germline trimming cut 2 bases from V and 3 bases from J; bases unmatched to any gene: 5. Drawing the rest from reference TRBV2 and TRBJ2-1, the complete variable domain is EPEVTQTPSHQVTQMGQEVILRCVPISNHLYFYWYRQILGQKVEFLVSFYNNEISEKSEIFDDQFSVERPDGSNFTLKIRSTKLEDSAMYFCASSEIGQGHYNEQFFGPGTRLTVL.

The CDR3 spells CATSRSTATDSPLHF. The CDR3 nucleotides are TGTGCCACCAGCAGATCGACAGCTACGGATTCACCCCTCCACTTT. The V and J genes are TRBV15 and TRBJ1-6, with D possibly being TRBD1 (5 bases). Trimming pared 2 bases from V and 8 bases from J, leaving 13 bases between. CDR1 LNHNV and CDR2 YYDKDF come from the germline V gene (reference sequence). CDR3 length: 15 amino acids.

This chain connects TRBV6-5 to TRBJ1-5; possibly TRBD1 for D (5 bases). The CDR3 loop spans 12 amino acids. Trimming took off 8 bases at V and 6 bases at J, with 11 bases between the two ends. Germline loops: CDR1 MNHEY, CDR2 SVGAGI. Written as DNA, the CDR3 is TGTGCCAGCGGCAGGGTGTTTCAGCCCCAGCATTTT. Protein: CASGRVFQPQHF.

J is TRBJ2-7 and V is TRBV19; the match to TRBD2 covers 10 bases. Trimming cost V 4 bases and J 3 bases; bases outside gene matches: 15. CDR3 size: 18 residues. Germline V lookup: CDR1 LNHDA, CDR2 SQIVND (reference sequence). For the CDR3, the DNA is TGTGCCAGTAGTACCATCGGGCGGTTTTCTAGCGGGAGCTACGAGCAGTACTTC. It specifies CASSTIGRFSSGSYEQYF.

This clone was picked up a small number of times. The chain carries TRBV5-1 and TRBJ2-7; the D is unclear. Germline lookup yields CDR1 SGHRS and CDR2 YFSETQ. The V end was cut by 2 bases, the J end by 5 bases, with 17 bases between. This CDR3 comprises 15 residues. CDR3 region: CASSLLSGYDNEQYF. CDR3 bases: TGCGCCAGCAGCTTATTATCAGGCTACGATAACGAGCAGTACTTC. Filled out from reference TRBV5-1 and TRBJ2-7, the complete variable domain reads KAGVTQTPRYLIKTRGQQVTLSCSPISGHRSVSWYQQTPGQGLQFLFEYFSETQRNKGNFPGRFSGRQFSNSRSEMNVSTLELGDSALYLCASSLLSGYDNEQYFGPGTRLTVT.

This rearrangement joins TRBV27 to TRBJ2-1, with TRBD2 matching 10 bases. CDR1 and CDR2 from the germline V gene are MNHEY and SMNVEV (reference sequence). There are 16 residues in the CDR3. Germline trimming cut 6 bases from V and 0 bases from J; bases unmatched to any gene: 5. CDR3 in DNA: TGTGCCAGCAGACCCTGGACTAGCGGCTCCTACAATGAGCAGTTCTTC. Its protein product is CASRPWTSGSYNEQFF.

The rearrangement links TRBV11-1 to TRBJ2-7, with 8 bases lining up with TRBD2. The CDR3 has 16 residues. Germline V gene lookup returns CDR1 SGHAT and CDR2 FQDESV (reference sequence). V was clipped by 3 bases and J by 6 bases; unmatched bases: 13. The CDR3 reads CASSFKSGSYTREQYF. CDR3 nucleotides: TGTGCCAGCAGCTTTAAGAGCGGGAGTTATACTCGCGAGCAGTACTTC.

The chain links TRBV29-1 to TRBJ2-2; no definite D call. V lost 6 bases to trimming and J lost 6 bases, with 8 bases between them. The CDR3 contains 11 residues. Germline V gene data show CDR1 as SQVTM and CDR2 as ANQGSEA. Here the CDR3 reads CSVTNSGELFF. In nucleotides, the CDR3 is TGCAGCGTGACAAATTCCGGGGAGCTGTTTTTT.